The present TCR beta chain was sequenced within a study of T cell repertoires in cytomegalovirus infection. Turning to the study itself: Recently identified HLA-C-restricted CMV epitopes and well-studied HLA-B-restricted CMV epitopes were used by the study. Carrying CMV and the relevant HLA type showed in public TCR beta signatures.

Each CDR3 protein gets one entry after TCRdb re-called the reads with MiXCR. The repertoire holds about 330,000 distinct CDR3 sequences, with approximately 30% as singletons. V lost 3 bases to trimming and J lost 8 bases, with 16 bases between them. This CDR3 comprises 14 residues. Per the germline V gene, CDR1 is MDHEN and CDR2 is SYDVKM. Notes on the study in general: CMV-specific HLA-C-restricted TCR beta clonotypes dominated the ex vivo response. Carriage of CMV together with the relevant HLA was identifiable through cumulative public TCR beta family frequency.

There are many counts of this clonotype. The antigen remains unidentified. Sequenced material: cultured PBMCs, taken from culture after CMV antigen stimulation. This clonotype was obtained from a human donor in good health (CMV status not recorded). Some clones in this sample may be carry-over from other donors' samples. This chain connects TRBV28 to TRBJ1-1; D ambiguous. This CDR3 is CASSFNSARREAFF. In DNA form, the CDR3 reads TGTGCCAGCAGTTTTAATTCGGCAAGGAGGGAAGCTTTCTTT.